This is a list of T cell receptor beta chains from one sample in a study of human T cells and chemical hapten exposure. A single record per CDR3 protein comes from TCRdb applying MiXCR to the reads. The table has roughly 120,000 distinct CDR3 sequences, 8% to 9.5% seen once. What was sequenced was whole blood. Receptor source: a human donor in good health. Some clones in this sample may be carry-over from other donors' samples. Both conserved end residues are part of each CDR3. Each record gives: CDR3 length, clone size, D gene, V gene, J gene, CDR3 protein, CDR3 DNA. The D gene is left open where the match is weak. Rows may omit the clone size; those that give it use once, few, many or a size class.

length: 12; size: -; D: TRBD1; V: TRBV6-6; J: TRBJ2-1; CDR3: CASSRQGNEQFF; DNA: TGTGCCAGCAGTCGACAGGGGAATGAGCAGTTCTTC
length: 14; size: -; D: -; V: TRBV18; J: TRBJ2-7; CDR3: CASSPQQGRGEQYF; DNA: TGTGCCAGCTCACCGCAGCAGGGAAGGGGCGAGCAGTACTTC
length: 15; size: many; D: TRBD2; V: TRBV12-3/TRBV12-4; J: TRBJ2-3; CDR3: CASRYSGASTDTQYF; DNA: TGTGCCAGCAGATATAGCGGGGCTAGCACAGATACGCAGTATTTT
length: 16; size: -; D: -; V: TRBV5-6; J: TRBJ2-1; CDR3: CASSLRVLSSYNEQFF; DNA: TGTGCCAGCAGCTTGCGTGTCCTGAGCTCCTACAATGAGCAGTTCTTC
length: 14; size: -; D: -; V: TRBV11-2; J: TRBJ2-7; CDR3: CASSLAGISDEQYF; DNA: TGTGCCAGCAGCTTAGCCGGGATCAGCGACGAGCAGTACTTC
length: 12; size: few; D: -; V: TRBV12-3/TRBV12-4; J: TRBJ2-1; CDR3: CASRPGYNEQFF; DNA: TGTGCCAGCAGACCTGGCTACAATGAGCAGTTCTTC
length: 16; size: few; D: -; V: TRBV5-6; J: TRBJ2-5; CDR3: CASSPPHLGNQETQYF; DNA: TGTGCCAGCAGCCCCCCGCACCTGGGGAACCAAGAGACCCAGTACTTC
length: 18; size: few; D: TRBD2; V: TRBV29-1; J: TRBJ2-5; CDR3: CSVERKPGTSGRVETQYF; DNA: TGCAGCGTTGAACGAAAGCCAGGGACTAGCGGGAGGGTAGAGACCCAGTACTTC
length: 13; size: -; D: -; V: TRBV29-1; J: TRBJ2-7; CDR3: CSVEGSSSYEQYF; DNA: TGCAGCGTAGAGGGGTCCAGTTCCTACGAGCAGTACTTC
length: 16; size: few; D: -; V: TRBV6-2/TRBV6-3; J: TRBJ2-1; CDR3: CASNLRERSSYNEQFF; DNA: TGTGCCAGCAATTTACGGGAGCGGAGCTCCTACAATGAGCAGTTCTTC
length: 15; size: many; D: TRBD1; V: TRBV27; J: TRBJ2-7; CDR3: CASSLPGQQSYEQYF; DNA: TGTGCCAGCAGTCTCCCGGGACAGCAATCCTACGAGCAGTACTTC
length: 13; size: few; D: -; V: TRBV20-1; J: TRBJ1-2; CDR3: CSAHPPGSYGYTF; DNA: TGCAGTGCCCATCCCCCGGGATCCTATGGCTACACCTTC
length: 12; size: few; D: -; V: TRBV11-2; J: TRBJ2-7; CDR3: CASTLGGDEQYF; DNA: TGTGCCAGCACCCTAGGGGGGGACGAGCAGTACTTC
length: 15; size: many; D: -; V: TRBV28; J: TRBJ1-3; CDR3: CASRPGGVAGNTIYF; DNA: TGTGCCAGCAGACCCGGCGGGGTAGCTGGAAACACCATATATTTT
length: 18; size: many; D: -; V: TRBV6-1; J: TRBJ2-1; CDR3: CASSEWGRKGGIDNEQFF; DNA: TGTGCCAGCAGTGAATGGGGGAGGAAGGGCGGGATTGACAATGAGCAGTTCTTC
length: 13; size: -; D: TRBD2; V: TRBV20-1; J: TRBJ2-1; CDR3: CSLSAGDGNEQFF; DNA: TGCAGTCTTTCAGCGGGGGACGGGAATGAGCAGTTCTTC
length: 14; size: few; D: TRBD1; V: TRBV29-1; J: TRBJ2-3; CDR3: CSVQGQGYADTQYF; DNA: TGCAGCGTGCAGGGACAGGGTTACGCAGATACGCAGTATTTT
length: 16; size: -; D: TRBD1; V: TRBV5-6; J: TRBJ2-6; CDR3: CASSRGRVDGANVLTF; DNA: TGTGCCAGCAGCAGGGGGCGCGTCGATGGGGCCAACGTCCTGACTTTC
length: 16; size: many; D: TRBD1; V: TRBV11-2; J: TRBJ2-2; CDR3: CASSSSGTGGTGELFF; DNA: TGTGCCAGCAGCTCATCCGGGACAGGGGGAACCGGGGAGCTGTTTTTT
length: 14; size: few; D: -; V: TRBV4-3; J: TRBJ2-2; CDR3: CASSQETVAGELFF; DNA: TGCGCCAGCAGCCAAGAGACGGTCGCCGGGGAGCTGTTTTTT
length: 14; size: -; D: TRBD1; V: TRBV9; J: TRBJ1-6; CDR3: CASSEDRDNSPLHF; DNA: TGTGCCAGCAGCGAAGACAGGGATAATTCACCCCTCCACTTT
length: 13; size: few; D: -; V: TRBV15; J: TRBJ2-7; CDR3: CATSSLLNYEQYF; DNA: TGTGCCACCAGCAGCCTCCTGAACTACGAGCAGTACTTC
length: 12; size: few; D: -; V: TRBV29-1; J: TRBJ2-4; CDR3: CSAELAKNIQYF; DNA: TGCAGCGCCGAACTAGCCAAAAACATTCAGTACTTC
length: 16; size: -; D: -; V: TRBV5-6; J: TRBJ1-1; CDR3: CASSLSPRGGQVEAFF; DNA: TGTGCCAGCAGCTTGTCCCCCCGTGGGGGGCAAGTTGAAGCTTTCTTT
length: 11; size: many; D: -; V: TRBV6-5; J: TRBJ2-7; CDR3: CASSTSYEQYF; DNA: TGTGCCAGCAGTACTTCCTACGAGCAGTACTTC
length: 14; size: few; D: TRBD1; V: TRBV4-2; J: TRBJ1-6; CDR3: CASSRDREESPLHF; DNA: TGTGCCAGCAGCCGGGACAGGGAGGAATCACCCCTCCACTTT
length: 15; size: -; D: TRBD2; V: TRBV27; J: TRBJ2-2; CDR3: CASSLASGNSGELFF; DNA: TGTGCCAGCAGTTTAGCTAGCGGGAATTCCGGGGAGCTGTTTTTT
length: 14; size: -; D: -; V: TRBV27; J: TRBJ2-2; CDR3: CASSLNVDTGELFF; DNA: TGTGCCAGCAGTTTAAACGTGGACACCGGGGAGCTGTTTTTT
length: 15; size: many; D: TRBD2; V: TRBV2; J: TRBJ2-1; CDR3: CASSAASGGYNEQFF; DNA: TGTGCCAGCAGTGCGGCTAGCGGGGGCTACAATGAGCAGTTCTTC
length: 12; size: many; D: -; V: TRBV20-1; J: TRBJ2-1; CDR3: CSASRTYNEQFF; DNA: TGCAGTGCCTCCCGGACCTACAATGAGCAGTTCTTC
length: 18; size: many; D: -; V: TRBV7-9; J: TRBJ2-3; CDR3: CASSSLLTTGFSPDTQYF; DNA: TGTGCCAGCAGCTCACTACTAACGACAGGTTTCTCCCCAGATACGCAGTATTTT
length: 14; size: few; D: -; V: TRBV29-1; J: TRBJ1-3; CDR3: CSVAGHDAGNTIYF; DNA: TGCAGCGTTGCGGGACATGATGCTGGAAACACCATATATTTT
length: 15; size: many; D: TRBD1; V: TRBV4-3; J: TRBJ2-7; CDR3: CASSNTPRGPGEQYF; DNA: TGCGCCAGCAGCAACACCCCCAGGGGGCCCGGAGAGCAGTACTTC
length: 14; size: -; D: TRBD1; V: TRBV4-3; J: TRBJ2-7; CDR3: CASSQGRQGYEQYF; DNA: TGCGCCAGCAGCCAAGGTCGACAGGGCTACGAGCAGTACTTC
length: 13; size: few; D: -; V: TRBV10-3; J: TRBJ2-7; CDR3: CAISESVTYEQYF; DNA: TGTGCCATCAGTGAGTCGGTAACCTACGAGCAGTACTTC
length: 16; size: -; D: -; V: TRBV12-3/TRBV12-4; J: TRBJ2-3; CDR3: CASSTSTGRRTDTQYF; DNA: TGTGCCAGCAGTACCTCGACAGGGAGGCGCACAGATACGCAGTATTTT
length: 14; size: few; D: -; V: TRBV27; J: TRBJ1-2; CDR3: CASSAGQKNYGYTF; DNA: TGTGCCAGCAGTGCCGGACAGAAAAACTATGGCTACACCTTC
length: 13; size: -; D: -; V: TRBV29-1; J: TRBJ2-2; CDR3: CSVATSNTGELFF; DNA: TGCAGCGTGGCAACATCGAACACCGGGGAGCTGTTTTTT
length: 13; size: many; D: -; V: TRBV12-3/TRBV12-4; J: TRBJ2-7; CDR3: CASSFGPIYEQYF; DNA: TGTGCCAGCAGTTTCGGCCCTATTTACGAGCAGTACTTC
length: 14; size: -; D: TRBD1; V: TRBV5-4; J: TRBJ2-7; CDR3: CASSRDRGTYEQYF; DNA: TGTGCCAGCAGCCGCGACAGGGGTACCTACGAGCAGTACTTC
length: 16; size: -; D: TRBD2; V: TRBV12-3/TRBV12-4; J: TRBJ2-5; CDR3: CASSYTAGLAEETQYF; DNA: TGTGCCAGCAGCTATACCGCGGGACTAGCGGAAGAGACCCAGTACTTC
length: 17; size: -; D: -; V: TRBV10-3; J: TRBJ1-2; CDR3: CAIPDTTGAELNNGYTF; DNA: TGTGCCATCCCAGACACCACGGGGGCTGAACTGAACAATGGCTACACCTTC
length: 15; size: few; D: -; V: TRBV12-5; J: TRBJ2-5; CDR3: CASGLGVPVWETQYF; DNA: TGTGCTAGTGGTTTAGGGGTCCCGGTGTGGGAGACCCAGTACTTC
length: 15; size: -; D: -; V: TRBV7-9; J: TRBJ1-2; CDR3: CASSPYEQESYGYTF; DNA: TGTGCCAGCAGCCCATACGAACAGGAATCCTATGGCTACACCTTC
length: 14; size: -; D: TRBD2; V: TRBV6-6; J: TRBJ2-1; CDR3: CASSYWTRNNEQFF; DNA: TGTGCCAGCAGTTACTGGACTAGAAACAATGAGCAGTTCTTC
length: 15; size: -; D: -; V: TRBV9; J: TRBJ2-7; CDR3: CASSVAGVNTYEQYF; DNA: TGTGCCAGCAGCGTAGCCGGGGTGAACACCTACGAGCAGTACTTC
length: 16; size: -; D: -; V: TRBV19; J: TRBJ1-5; CDR3: CASSILEGSLNQPQHF; DNA: TGTGCCAGTAGTATCCTCGAGGGTAGTCTAAATCAGCCCCAGCATTTT
length: 15; size: -; D: TRBD1; V: TRBV5-1; J: TRBJ2-5; CDR3: CASSPGTGTEETQYF; DNA: TGCGCCAGCAGCCCCGGGACAGGGACGGAAGAGACCCAGTACTTC
length: 18; size: -; D: TRBD1; V: TRBV7-9; J: TRBJ1-1; CDR3: CASSLVSGTGGMNTEAFF; DNA: TGTGCCAGCAGCTTAGTATCCGGGACAGGGGGCATGAACACTGAAGCTTTCTTT
length: 12; size: -; D: -; V: TRBV5-1; J: TRBJ2-2; CDR3: CASSIDSGELFF; DNA: TGCGCCAGCAGCATTGATTCCGGGGAGCTGTTTTTT
length: 14; size: few; D: TRBD1; V: TRBV7-2; J: TRBJ1-2; CDR3: CASTLQGDRGGYTF; DNA: TGTGCCAGCACCCTTCAGGGGGACAGGGGTGGCTACACCTTC
length: 20; size: -; D: TRBD2; V: TRBV7-8; J: TRBJ2-4; CDR3: CASSLAPRLAGVGYKNIQYF; DNA: TGTGCCAGCAGCTTAGCCCCCCGTCTAGCGGGAGTGGGTTACAAAAACATTCAGTACTTC
length: 15; size: many; D: -; V: TRBV5-4; J: TRBJ2-2; CDR3: CASSRQGPATGELFF; DNA: TGTGCCAGCAGCCGCCAGGGACCCGCGACCGGGGAGCTGTTTTTT
length: 17; size: few; D: -; V: TRBV5-1; J: TRBJ2-5; CDR3: CASSLVSSGVERETQYF; DNA: TGCGCCAGCAGCTTGGTATCGTCGGGGGTCGAAAGAGAGACCCAGTACTTC
length: 14; size: many; D: -; V: TRBV5-1; J: TRBJ2-1; CDR3: CASSLDGSLNEQFF; DNA: TGCGCCAGCAGCTTGGATGGCAGTCTAAATGAGCAGTTCTTC